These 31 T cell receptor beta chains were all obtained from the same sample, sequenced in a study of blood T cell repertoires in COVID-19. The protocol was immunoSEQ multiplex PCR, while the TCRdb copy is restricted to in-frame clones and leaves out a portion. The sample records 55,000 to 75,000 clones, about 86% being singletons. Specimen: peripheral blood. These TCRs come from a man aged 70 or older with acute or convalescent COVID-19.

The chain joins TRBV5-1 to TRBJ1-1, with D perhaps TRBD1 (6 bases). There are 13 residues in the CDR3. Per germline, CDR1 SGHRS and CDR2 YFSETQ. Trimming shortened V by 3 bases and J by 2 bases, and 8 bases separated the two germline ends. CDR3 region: CASSSQGNTEAFF. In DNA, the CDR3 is TGCGCCAGCAGCTCACAGGGAAACACTGAAGCTTTCTTT.

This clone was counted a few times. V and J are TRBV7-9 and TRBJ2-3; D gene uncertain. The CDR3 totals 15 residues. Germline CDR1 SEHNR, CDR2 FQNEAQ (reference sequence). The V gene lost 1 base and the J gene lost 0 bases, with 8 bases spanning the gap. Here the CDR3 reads CASSLVSFSTDTQYF. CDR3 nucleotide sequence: TGTGCCAGCAGCTTAGTAAGCTTCAGCACAGATACGCAGTATTTT.

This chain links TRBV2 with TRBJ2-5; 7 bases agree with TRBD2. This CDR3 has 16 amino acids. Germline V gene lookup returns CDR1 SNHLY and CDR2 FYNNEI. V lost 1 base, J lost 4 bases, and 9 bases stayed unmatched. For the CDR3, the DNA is TGTGCCAGCAGTGAAGGGGGAGGGCCCCCACGAGAGACCCAGTACTTC. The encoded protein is CASSEGGGPPRETQYF.

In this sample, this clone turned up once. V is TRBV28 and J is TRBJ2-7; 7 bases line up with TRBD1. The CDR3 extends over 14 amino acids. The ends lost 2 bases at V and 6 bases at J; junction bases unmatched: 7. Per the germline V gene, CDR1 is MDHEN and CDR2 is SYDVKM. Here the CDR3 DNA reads TGTGCCAGCAGTTTACCAGAGGGGGCGGCCGAGCAGTACTTC. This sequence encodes CASSLPEGAAEQYF.

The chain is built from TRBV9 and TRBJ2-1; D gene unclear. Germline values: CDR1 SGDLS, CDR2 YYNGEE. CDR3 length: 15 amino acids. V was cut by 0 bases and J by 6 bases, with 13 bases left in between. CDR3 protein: CASSVVPARGNEQFF. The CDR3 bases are TGTGCCAGCAGCGTAGTCCCAGCGCGCGGCAATGAGCAGTTCTTC.

The CDR3 sequence is CASSPRTGQDTF. CDR3 in DNA: TGTGCCAGCAGCCCCCGGACAGGTCAGGACACCTTC. The J gene is TRBJ1-2, the V gene TRBV11-2, with 7 bases fitting TRBD1. The germline V gene encodes CDR1 SGHAT and CDR2 FQNNGV. Trimming took 5 bases from V and 12 from J; bases not matched to a gene: 9. The CDR3 length is 12 residues.

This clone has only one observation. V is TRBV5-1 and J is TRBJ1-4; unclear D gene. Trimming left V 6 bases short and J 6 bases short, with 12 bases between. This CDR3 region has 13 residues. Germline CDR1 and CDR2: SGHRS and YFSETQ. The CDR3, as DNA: TGCGCCAGCAAGAGTGAGGGTTATGAAAAACTGTTTTTT. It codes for CASKSEGYEKLFF. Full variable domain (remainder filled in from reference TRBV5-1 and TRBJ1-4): KAGVTQTPRYLIKTRGQQVTLSCSPISGHRSVSWYQQTPGQGLQFLFEYFSETQRNKGNFPGRFSGRQFSNSRSEMNVSTLELGDSALYLCASKSEGYEKLFFGSGTQLSVL.

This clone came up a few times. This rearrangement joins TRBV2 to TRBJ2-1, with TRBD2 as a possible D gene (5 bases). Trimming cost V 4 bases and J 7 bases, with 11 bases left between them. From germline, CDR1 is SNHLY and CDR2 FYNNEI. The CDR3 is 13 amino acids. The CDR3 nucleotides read TGTGCCAGCAGTGGAAGTAGGACTAATGAGCAGTTCTTC. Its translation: CASSGSRTNEQFF.

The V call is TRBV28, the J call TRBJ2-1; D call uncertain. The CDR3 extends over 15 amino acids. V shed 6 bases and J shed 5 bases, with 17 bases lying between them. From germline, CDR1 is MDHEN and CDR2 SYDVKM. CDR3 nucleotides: TGTGCCAGCAGGTTACAGCTTACAGTCAACAATGAGCAGTTCTTC. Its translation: CASRLQLTVNNEQFF.

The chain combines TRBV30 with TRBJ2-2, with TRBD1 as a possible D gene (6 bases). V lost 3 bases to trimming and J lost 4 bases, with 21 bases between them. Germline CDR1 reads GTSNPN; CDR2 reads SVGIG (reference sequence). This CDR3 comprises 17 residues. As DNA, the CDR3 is TGTGCCTGGAGGCTCCGCCTGGGGGCGACGGGCACCGGGGAGCTGTTTTTT. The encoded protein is CAWRLRLGATGTGELFF.

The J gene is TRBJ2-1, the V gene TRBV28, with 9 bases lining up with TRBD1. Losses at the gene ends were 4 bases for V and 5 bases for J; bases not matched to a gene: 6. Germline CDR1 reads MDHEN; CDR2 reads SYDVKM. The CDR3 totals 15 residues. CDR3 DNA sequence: TGTGCCAGCAGTTATACAGGGGGCGACGACAATGAGCAGTTCTTC. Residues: CASSYTGGDDNEQFF.

CDR3 sequence: CASSQDKQGANEKLFF. The CDR3 nucleotides read TGTGCCAGCAGCCAAGATAAACAGGGAGCTAATGAAAAACTGTTTTTT. This chain joins TRBV4-2 and TRBJ1-4, with D possibly matching TRBD1 (6 bases). Germline lookup yields CDR1 LGHNA and CDR2 YNFKEQ. Deletions cut 0 bases from V and 3 bases from J, with 11 bases between. This CDR3 spans 16 amino acids.

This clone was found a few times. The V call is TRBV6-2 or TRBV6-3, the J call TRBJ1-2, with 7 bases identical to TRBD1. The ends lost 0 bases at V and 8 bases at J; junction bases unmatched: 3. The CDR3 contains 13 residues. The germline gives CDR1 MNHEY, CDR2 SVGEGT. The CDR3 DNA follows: TGTGCCAGCAGTTACTCGACAGGGAACGGCTACACCTTC. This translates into CASSYSTGNGYTF.

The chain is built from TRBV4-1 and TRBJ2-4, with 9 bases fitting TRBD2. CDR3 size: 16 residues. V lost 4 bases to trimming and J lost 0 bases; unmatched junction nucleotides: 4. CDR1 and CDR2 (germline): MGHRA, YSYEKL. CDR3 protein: CASSPGLALAKNIQYF. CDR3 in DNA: TGCGCCAGCAGCCCCGGACTAGCGCTAGCCAAAAACATTCAGTACTTC.

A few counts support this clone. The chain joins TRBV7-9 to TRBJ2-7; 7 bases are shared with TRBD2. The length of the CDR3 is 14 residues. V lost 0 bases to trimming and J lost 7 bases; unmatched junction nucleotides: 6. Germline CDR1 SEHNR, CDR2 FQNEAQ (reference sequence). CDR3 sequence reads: CASSLAGGPREQYF. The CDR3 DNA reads TGTGCCAGCAGCTTAGCGGGAGGGCCGCGGGAGCAGTACTTC. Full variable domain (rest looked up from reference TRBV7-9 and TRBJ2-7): DTGVSQNPRHKITKRGQNVTFRCDPISEHNRLYWYRQTLGQGPEFLTYFQNEAQLEKSRLLSDRFSAERPKGSFSTLEIQRTEQGDSAMYLCASSLAGGPREQYFGPGTRLTVT.

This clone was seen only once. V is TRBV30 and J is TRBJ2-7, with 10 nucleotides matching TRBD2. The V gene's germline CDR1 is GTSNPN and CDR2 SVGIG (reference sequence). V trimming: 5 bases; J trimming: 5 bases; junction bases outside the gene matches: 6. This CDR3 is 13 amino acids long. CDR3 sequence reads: CAWGLAGVHEQYF. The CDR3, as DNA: TGTGCCTGGGGGCTAGCGGGAGTCCACGAGCAGTACTTC.

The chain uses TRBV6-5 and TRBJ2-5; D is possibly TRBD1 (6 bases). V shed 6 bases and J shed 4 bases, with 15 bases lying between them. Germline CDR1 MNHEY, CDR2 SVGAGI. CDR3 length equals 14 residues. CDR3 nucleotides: TGTGCCAGCAGCGACACAGGGCTCGGAGAGACCCAGTACTTC. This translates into CASSDTGLGETQYF.

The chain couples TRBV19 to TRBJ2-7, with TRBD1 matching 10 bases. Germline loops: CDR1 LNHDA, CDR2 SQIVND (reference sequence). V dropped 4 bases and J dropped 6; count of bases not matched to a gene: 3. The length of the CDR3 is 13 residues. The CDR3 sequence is CASSTTGGGEQYF. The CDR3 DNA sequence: TGTGCCAGTAGTACGACAGGGGGCGGCGAGCAGTACTTC.

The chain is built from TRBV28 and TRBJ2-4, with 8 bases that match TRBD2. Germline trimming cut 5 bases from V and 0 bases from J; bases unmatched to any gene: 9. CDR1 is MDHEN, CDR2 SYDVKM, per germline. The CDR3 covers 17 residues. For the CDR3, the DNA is TGTGCCAGCAGTATTCGAACTAGCGGACTAGCCAAAAACATTCAGTACTTC. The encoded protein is CASSIRTSGLAKNIQYF.

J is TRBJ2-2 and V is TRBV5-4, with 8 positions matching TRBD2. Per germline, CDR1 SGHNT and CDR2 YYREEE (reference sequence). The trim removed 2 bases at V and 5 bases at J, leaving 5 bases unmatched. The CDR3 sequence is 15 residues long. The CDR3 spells CASSLSGRGTGELFF. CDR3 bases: TGTGCCAGCAGCTTAAGCGGGAGAGGTACCGGGGAGCTGTTTTTT.

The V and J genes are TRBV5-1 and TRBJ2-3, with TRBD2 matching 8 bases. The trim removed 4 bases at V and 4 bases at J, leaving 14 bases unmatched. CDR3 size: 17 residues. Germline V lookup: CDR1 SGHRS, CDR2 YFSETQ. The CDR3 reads CASSPGIAGGGADTQYF. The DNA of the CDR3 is TGCGCCAGCAGCCCCGGCATCGCGGGAGGCGGGGCAGATACGCAGTATTTT.

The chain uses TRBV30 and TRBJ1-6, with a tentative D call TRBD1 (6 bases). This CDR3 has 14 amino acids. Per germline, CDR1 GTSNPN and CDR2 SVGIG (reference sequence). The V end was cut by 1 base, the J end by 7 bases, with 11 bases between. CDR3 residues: CAWSEGQTNSPLHF. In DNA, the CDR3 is TGTGCCTGGAGTGAAGGACAGACGAATTCACCCCTCCACTTT. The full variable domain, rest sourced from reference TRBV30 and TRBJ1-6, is SQTIHQWPATLVQPVGSPLSLECTVEGTSNPNLYWYRQAAGRGLQLLFYSVGIGQISSEVPQNLSASRPQDRQFILSSKKLLLSDSGFYLCAWSEGQTNSPLHFGNGTRLTVT.

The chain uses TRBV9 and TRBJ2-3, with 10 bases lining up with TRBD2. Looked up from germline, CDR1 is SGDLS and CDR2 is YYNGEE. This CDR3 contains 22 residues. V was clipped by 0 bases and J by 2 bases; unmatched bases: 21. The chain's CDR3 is CASSVGYPSGRGGVTSTDTQYF. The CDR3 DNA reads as TGTGCCAGCAGCGTAGGCTACCCTAGCGGGAGAGGGGGAGTAACCTCCACAGATACGCAGTATTTT.

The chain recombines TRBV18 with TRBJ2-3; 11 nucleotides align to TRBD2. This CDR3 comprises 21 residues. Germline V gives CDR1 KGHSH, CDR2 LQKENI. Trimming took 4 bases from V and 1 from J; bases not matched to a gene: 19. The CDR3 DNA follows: TGTGCCAGCTCACAAATACAGGCCACCGGGACTAGCGGAGGACGCACAGATACGCAGTATTTT. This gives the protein CASSQIQATGTSGGRTDTQYF.

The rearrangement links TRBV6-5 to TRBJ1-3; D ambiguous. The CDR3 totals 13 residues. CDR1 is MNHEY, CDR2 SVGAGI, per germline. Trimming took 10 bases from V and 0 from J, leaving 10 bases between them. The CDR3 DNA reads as TGTGCCACGACATTGGGCTCTGGAAACACCATATATTTT. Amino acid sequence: CATTLGSGNTIYF.

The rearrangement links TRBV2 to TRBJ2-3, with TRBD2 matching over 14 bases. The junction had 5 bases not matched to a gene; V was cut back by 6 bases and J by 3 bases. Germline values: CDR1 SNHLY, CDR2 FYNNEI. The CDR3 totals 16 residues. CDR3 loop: CASRMGTSGRTDTQYF. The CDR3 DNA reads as TGTGCCAGCAGGATGGGGACTAGCGGGAGAACAGATACGCAGTATTTT.

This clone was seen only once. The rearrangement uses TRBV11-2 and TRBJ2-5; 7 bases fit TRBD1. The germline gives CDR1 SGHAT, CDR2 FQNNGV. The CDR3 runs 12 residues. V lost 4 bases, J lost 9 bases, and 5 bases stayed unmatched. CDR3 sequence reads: CASSSVTGAQYF. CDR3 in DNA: TGTGCCAGCAGCTCCGTCACAGGGGCCCAGTACTTC.

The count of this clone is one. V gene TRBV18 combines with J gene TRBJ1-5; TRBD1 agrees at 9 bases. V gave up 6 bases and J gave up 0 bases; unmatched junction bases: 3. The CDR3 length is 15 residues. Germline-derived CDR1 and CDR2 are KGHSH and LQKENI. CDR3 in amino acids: CASSEGQGSNQPQHF. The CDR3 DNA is TGTGCCAGCTCGGAGGGACAGGGTAGCAATCAGCCCCAGCATTTT.

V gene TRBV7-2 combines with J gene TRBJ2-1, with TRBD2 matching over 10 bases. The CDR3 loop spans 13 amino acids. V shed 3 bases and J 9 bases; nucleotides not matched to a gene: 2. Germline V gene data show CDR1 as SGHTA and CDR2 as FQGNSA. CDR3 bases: TGTGCCAGCAGCTTCCTAGCGGGAGTTGAGCAGTTCTTC. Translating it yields CASSFLAGVEQFF.

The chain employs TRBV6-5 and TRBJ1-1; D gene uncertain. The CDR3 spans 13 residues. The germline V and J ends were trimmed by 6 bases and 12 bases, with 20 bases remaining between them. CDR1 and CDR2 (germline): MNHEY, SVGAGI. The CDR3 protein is CASRPLVEGSTFF. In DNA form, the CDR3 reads TGTGCCAGCAGGCCTCTCGTTGAGGGTAGTACTTTCTTT.

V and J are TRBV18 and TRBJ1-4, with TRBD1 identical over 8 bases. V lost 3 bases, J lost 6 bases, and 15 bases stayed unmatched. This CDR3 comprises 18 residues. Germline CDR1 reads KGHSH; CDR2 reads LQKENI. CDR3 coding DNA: TGTGCCAGCTCACCCCCTAATGGACAGGGAAGAGGTGATGAAAAACTGTTTTTT. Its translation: CASSPPNGQGRGDEKLFF.